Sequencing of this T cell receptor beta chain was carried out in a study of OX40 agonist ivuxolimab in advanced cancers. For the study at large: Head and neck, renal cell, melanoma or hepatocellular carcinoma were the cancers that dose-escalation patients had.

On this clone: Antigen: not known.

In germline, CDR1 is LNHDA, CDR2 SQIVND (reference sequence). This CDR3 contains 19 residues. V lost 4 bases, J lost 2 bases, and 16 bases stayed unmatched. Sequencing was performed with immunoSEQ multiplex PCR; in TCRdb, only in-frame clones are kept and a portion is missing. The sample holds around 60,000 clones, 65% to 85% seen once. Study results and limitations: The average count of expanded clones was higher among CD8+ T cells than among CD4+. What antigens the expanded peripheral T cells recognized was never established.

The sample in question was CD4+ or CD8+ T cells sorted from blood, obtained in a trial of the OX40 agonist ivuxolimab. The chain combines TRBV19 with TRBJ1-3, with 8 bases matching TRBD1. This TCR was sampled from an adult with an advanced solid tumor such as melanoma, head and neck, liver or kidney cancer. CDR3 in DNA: TGTGCCAGTAGTACTTGGACAGGGTCCCGCGGGGATGCTGGAAACACCATATATTTT. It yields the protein CASSTWTGSRGDAGNTIYF.